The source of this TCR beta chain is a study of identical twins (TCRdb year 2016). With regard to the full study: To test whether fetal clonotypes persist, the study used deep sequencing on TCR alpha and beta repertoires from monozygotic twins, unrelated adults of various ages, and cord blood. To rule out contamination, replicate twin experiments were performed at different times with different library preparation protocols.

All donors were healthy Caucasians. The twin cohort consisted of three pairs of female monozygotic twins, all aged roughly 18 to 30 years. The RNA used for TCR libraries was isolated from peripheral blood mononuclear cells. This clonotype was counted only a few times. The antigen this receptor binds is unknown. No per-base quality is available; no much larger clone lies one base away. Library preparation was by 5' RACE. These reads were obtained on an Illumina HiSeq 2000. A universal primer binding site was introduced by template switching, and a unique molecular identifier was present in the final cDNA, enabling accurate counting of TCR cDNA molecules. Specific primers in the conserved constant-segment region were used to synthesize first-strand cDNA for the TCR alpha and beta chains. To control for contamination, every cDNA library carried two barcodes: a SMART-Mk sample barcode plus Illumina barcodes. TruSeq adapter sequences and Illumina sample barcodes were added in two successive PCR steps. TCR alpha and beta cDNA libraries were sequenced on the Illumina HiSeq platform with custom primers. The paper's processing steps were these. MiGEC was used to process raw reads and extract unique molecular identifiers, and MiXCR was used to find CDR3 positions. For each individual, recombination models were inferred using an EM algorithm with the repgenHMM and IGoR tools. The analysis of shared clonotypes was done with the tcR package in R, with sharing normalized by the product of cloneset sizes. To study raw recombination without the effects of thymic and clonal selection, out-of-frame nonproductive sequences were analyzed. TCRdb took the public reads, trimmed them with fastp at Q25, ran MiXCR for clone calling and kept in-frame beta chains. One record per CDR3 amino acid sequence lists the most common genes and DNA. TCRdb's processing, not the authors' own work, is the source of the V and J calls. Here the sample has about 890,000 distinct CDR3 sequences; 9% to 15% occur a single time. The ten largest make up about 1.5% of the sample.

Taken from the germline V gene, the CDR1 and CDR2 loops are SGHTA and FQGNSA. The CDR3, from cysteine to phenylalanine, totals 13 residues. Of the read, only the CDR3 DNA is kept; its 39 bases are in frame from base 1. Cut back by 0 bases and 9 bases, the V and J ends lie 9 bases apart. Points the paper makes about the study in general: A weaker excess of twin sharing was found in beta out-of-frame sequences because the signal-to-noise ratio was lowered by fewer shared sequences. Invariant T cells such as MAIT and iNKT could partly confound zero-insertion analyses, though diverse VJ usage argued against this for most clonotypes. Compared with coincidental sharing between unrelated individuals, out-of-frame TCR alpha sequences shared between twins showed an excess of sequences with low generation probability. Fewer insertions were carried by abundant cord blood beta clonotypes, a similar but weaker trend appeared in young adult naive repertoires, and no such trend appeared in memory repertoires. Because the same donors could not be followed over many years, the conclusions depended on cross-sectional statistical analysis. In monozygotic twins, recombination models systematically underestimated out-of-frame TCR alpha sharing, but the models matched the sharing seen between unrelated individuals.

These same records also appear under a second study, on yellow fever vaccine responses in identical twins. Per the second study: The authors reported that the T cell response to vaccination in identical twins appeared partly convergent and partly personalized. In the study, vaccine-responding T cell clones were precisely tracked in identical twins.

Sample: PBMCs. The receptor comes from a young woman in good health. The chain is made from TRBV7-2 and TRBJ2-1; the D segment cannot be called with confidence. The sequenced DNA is TGTGCCAGCAGCTTAGCGGACGTAGGTGAGCAGTTCTTC. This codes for CASSLADVGEQFF.